This T cell receptor (beta chain) was documented in a study of T-cell memory formation after mild COVID-19. Overall study findings and caveats: Chiefly within CM and EM were the contracting CD4+ clones; CD8+ ones were within EMRA.

TCRdb ran MiXCR on the 5' RACE reads and lists one entry per CDR3 protein. The table lists roughly 190,000 distinct CDR3 sequences, approximately 10% of them singletons. This clonotype was found a few times. Antigen unknown. The germline V gene encodes CDR1 MNHEY and CDR2 SVGAGI. The CDR3 length is 15 residues. With V trimmed by 5 bases and J by 7 bases, 6 bases remained unmatched. The chain employs TRBV6-5 and TRBJ1-6; TRBD1 matches 9 bases. This TCR derives from a young man who had mild COVID-19 (a few samples of this study predate the infection). Cell type and time point are not known. Sequencing input: PBMCs or a T cell subset sorted from them (not recorded which). CDR3 DNA sequence: TGTGCCAGCAGTCCCTGGGGGACAGGGAATTCACCCCTCCACTTT. This sequence encodes CASSPWGTGNSPLHF.